These T cell receptor beta chains were read from a single sample in a study of cytomegalovirus exposure and HLA in healthy donors. Measured with immunoSEQ multiplex PCR; TCRdb has only the in-frame clones, and not every one. This sample yields about 150,000 clones, of which around 84% are seen a single time; less than 2.5% belongs to the top ten. The sample consisted of PBMCs. The receptors derive from a boy younger than 10 in good health and CMV-seronegative. CDR3s include the opening cysteine and the closing phenylalanine or tryptophan. Each record gives: CDR3 length, V gene, J gene, D gene, clone size, CDR3 DNA, CDR3 protein. The D gene is left open where the match is weak. A row's size may be missing; if present it is once, few, many or a size class.

length: 15; V: TRBV7-3; J: TRBJ1-5; D: .; size: .; DNA: TGTGCCAGCAGCTTACCCACAGGCGGGGGGCAGCCCCAGCATTTT; CDR3: CASSLPTGGGQPQHF
length: 16; V: TRBV27; J: TRBJ2-7; D: TRBD1; size: .; DNA: TGTGCCAGCAGTTCTTTTTTCGGGACAGAGCGCTACGAGCAGTACTTC; CDR3: CASSSFFGTERYEQYF
length: 15; V: TRBV7-8; J: TRBJ1-4; D: .; size: once; DNA: TGTGCCAGCAGCTCCCGCAGGGGCGTTAATGAAAAACTGTTTTTT; CDR3: CASSSRRGVNEKLFF
length: 14; V: TRBV7-2; J: TRBJ2-7; D: .; size: .; DNA: TGTGCCAGCAGCTTTTCGCCTAGCTCCTACGAGCAGTACTTC; CDR3: CASSFSPSSYEQYF
length: 15; V: TRBV27; J: TRBJ2-1; D: .; size: .; DNA: TGTGCCACTACCCGCGACCCCCAGGCAGACAATGAGCAGTTCTTC; CDR3: CATTRDPQADNEQFF
length: 16; V: TRBV7-6; J: TRBJ2-3; D: TRBD2; size: .; DNA: TGTGCCAGCAGCTTAGTTCGGGCGGGAGGGCCTAATACGCAGTATTTT; CDR3: CASSLVRAGGPNTQYF
length: 12; V: TRBV29-1; J: TRBJ2-1; D: .; size: .; DNA: TGCAGCGTTGAACAGGGGTACAATGAGCAGTTCTTC; CDR3: CSVEQGYNEQFF
length: 18; V: TRBV7-8; J: TRBJ2-7; D: .; size: .; DNA: TGTGCCAGCAGCTTACGGGACTTGGTCCGGGGAGACGAGGACGAGCAGTACTTC; CDR3: CASSLRDLVRGDEDEQYF
length: 14; V: TRBV5-4; J: TRBJ2-7; D: TRBD1; size: .; DNA: TGTGCCAGCAGCCTAGACAGGGCCTCCTACGAGCAGTACTTC; CDR3: CASSLDRASYEQYF
length: 16; V: TRBV5-1; J: TRBJ2-2; D: TRBD1; size: .; DNA: TGCGCCAGCAGCTTGGCCGGGACAGGGGCCACCGGGGAGCTGTTTTTT; CDR3: CASSLAGTGATGELFF
length: 15; V: TRBV2; J: TRBJ2-2; D: .; size: .; DNA: TGTGCCAGCAGTCCTCCCGTTGATACAGCAGTGGAGCTGTTTTTT; CDR3: CASSPPVDTAVELFF
length: 12; V: TRBV19; J: TRBJ1-1; D: .; size: .; DNA: TGTGCCAGTAGTATTGCATCACGCCAGGCTTTCTTT; CDR3: CASSIASRQAFF
length: 15; V: TRBV4-1; J: TRBJ2-7; D: .; size: .; DNA: TGCGCCAGCAGCCAAGAGGACAGTATCTCCTACGAGCAGTACTTC; CDR3: CASSQEDSISYEQYF
length: 20; V: TRBV28; J: TRBJ1-4; D: TRBD1; size: .; DNA: TGTGCCAGCAGTTCACGGATTGACAGGGGACGAAGATCAACTAATGAAAAACTGTTTTTT; CDR3: CASSSRIDRGRRSTNEKLFF
length: 12; V: TRBV6-5; J: TRBJ1-1; D: .; size: few; DNA: TGTGCCAGCAGTCCAACAGGGACTGAAGCTTTCTTT; CDR3: CASSPTGTEAFF
length: 18; V: TRBV11-3; J: TRBJ1-3; D: TRBD1; size: .; DNA: TGTGCCAGCAGCTCTAGGGACAGGGGATCGCTCTCTGGAAACACCATATATTTT; CDR3: CASSSRDRGSLSGNTIYF
length: 15; V: TRBV13; J: TRBJ1-1; D: TRBD1; size: .; DNA: TGTGCCAGCAGCTTCGGACAGGACGGAAACACTGAAGCTTTCTTT; CDR3: CASSFGQDGNTEAFF
length: 16; V: TRBV4-2; J: TRBJ2-7; D: .; size: .; DNA: TGTGCCAGCAGCCAAGGGCGGACACGGAGTAACAACGAGCAGTACTTC; CDR3: CASSQGRTRSNNEQYF
length: 15; V: TRBV4-1; J: TRBJ2-3; D: .; size: .; DNA: TGCGCCAGCAGCCAACTTGGCCTGGAGACAGATACGCAGTATTTT; CDR3: CASSQLGLETDTQYF
length: 19; V: TRBV28; J: TRBJ1-1; D: TRBD1; size: .; DNA: TGTGCCAGCAGTTTATGGTCGGGACAGGGCTGGATAAGAAACACTGAAGCTTTCTTT; CDR3: CASSLWSGQGWIRNTEAFF
length: 15; V: TRBV4-2; J: TRBJ2-1; D: .; size: few; DNA: TGTGCCAGCAGCCCCGAGGGCCACCGTGACAATGAGCAGTTCTTC; CDR3: CASSPEGHRDNEQFF
length: 16; V: TRBV7-9; J: TRBJ2-7; D: TRBD1; size: .; DNA: TGTGCCAGCAGCACCGTACCCAGGGGGCTTAACTACGAGCAGTACTTC; CDR3: CASSTVPRGLNYEQYF
length: 15; V: TRBV28; J: TRBJ2-1; D: TRBD2; size: .; DNA: TGTGCCAGCAGACGTCAACGGGGGGTTTACAATGAGCAGTTCTTC; CDR3: CASRRQRGVYNEQFF
length: 15; V: TRBV19; J: TRBJ1-5; D: .; size: .; DNA: TGTGCCAGTAGTTCCGGAACCTCGGGGGGGTCGCCCCAGCATTTT; CDR3: CASSSGTSGGSPQHF
length: 13; V: TRBV4-2; J: TRBJ2-3; D: .; size: .; DNA: TGTGCCAGCAGCCCCCAGGAGGGAGATACGCAGTATTTT; CDR3: CASSPQEGDTQYF
length: 15; V: TRBV29-1; J: TRBJ2-1; D: TRBD2; size: few; DNA: TGCAGCGTCGCCGGGACTAGCGAGATAGACAATGAGCAGTTCTTC; CDR3: CSVAGTSEIDNEQFF
length: 17; V: TRBV12-5; J: TRBJ2-7; D: TRBD2; size: .; DNA: TGTGCTAGTGGTTTGGTAGCGGGGACTAGCGCCTCCTACGAGCAGTACTTC; CDR3: CASGLVAGTSASYEQYF
length: 13; V: TRBV14; J: TRBJ2-5; D: .; size: .; DNA: TGTGCCAGCAGCCAAGAGTCAGGAGAGACCCAGTACTTC; CDR3: CASSQESGETQYF
length: 17; V: TRBV7-9; J: TRBJ2-1; D: TRBD2; size: .; DNA: TGTGCCAGCAGCCACGGGACTAGCGGGAGCTCCTACAATGAGCAGTTCTTC; CDR3: CASSHGTSGSSYNEQFF
length: 17; V: TRBV6-1; J: TRBJ1-3; D: TRBD1; size: few; DNA: TGTGCCAGCAGTGAAGCAGCACAGGGGGCGCGAGGAAACACCATATATTTT; CDR3: CASSEAAQGARGNTIYF
length: 14; V: TRBV9; J: TRBJ1-1; D: .; size: few; DNA: TGTGCCAGCAGCCCCAGCGAGAGGAACACTGAAGCTTTCTTT; CDR3: CASSPSERNTEAFF
length: 19; V: TRBV7-6; J: TRBJ2-3; D: TRBD1; size: .; DNA: TGTGCCAGCAGCTTAGGTCTTCTGGACAGGGGCATACCCACAGATACGCAGTATTTT; CDR3: CASSLGLLDRGIPTDTQYF
length: 15; V: TRBV5-4; J: TRBJ2-2; D: TRBD1; size: .; DNA: TGTGCCAGCAGCTTGAATCGGGACAGGGGCGGGGAGCTGTTTTTT; CDR3: CASSLNRDRGGELFF
length: 16; V: TRBV15; J: TRBJ1-4; D: .; size: .; DNA: TGTGCCACCAGCAGGGTCCGAATAGCAACTAATGAAAAACTGTTTTTT; CDR3: CATSRVRIATNEKLFF
length: 17; V: TRBV6-1; J: TRBJ2-2; D: TRBD2; size: .; DNA: TGTGCCAGCAGTAAAGGGGCCGTCCCAGCGGGGACCGGGGAGCTGTTTTTT; CDR3: CASSKGAVPAGTGELFF
length: 12; V: TRBV28; J: TRBJ2-5; D: .; size: once; DNA: TGTGCCAGCAACAGTCGGCAAGAGACCCAGTACTTC; CDR3: CASNSRQETQYF
length: 14; V: TRBV11-3; J: TRBJ2-3; D: .; size: .; DNA: TGTGCCAGCAGCTTAAACAGCCGACGAGATACGCAGTATTTT; CDR3: CASSLNSRRDTQYF
length: 14; V: TRBV2; J: TRBJ2-1; D: .; size: .; DNA: TGTGCCAGTACCCCGTGGGTAGGAGGCTATGAGCAGTTCTTC; CDR3: CASTPWVGGYEQFF
length: 15; V: TRBV19; J: TRBJ1-4; D: .; size: .; DNA: TGTGCCAGTACCCCTAACGCCGGGTTGTCCGAAAAACTGTTTTTT; CDR3: CASTPNAGLSEKLFF
length: 12; V: TRBV10-3; J: TRBJ2-7; D: .; size: once; DNA: TGTGCCATCAGTTACGAGGCCTACGAGCAGTACTTC; CDR3: CAISYEAYEQYF
length: 15; V: TRBV4-3; J: TRBJ2-7; D: TRBD2; size: .; DNA: TGCGCCAGCAGCCAAGATATCGCTAGCGGGGTGGTGCAGTACTTC; CDR3: CASSQDIASGVVQYF
length: 17; V: TRBV9; J: TRBJ1-2; D: TRBD1; size: few; DNA: TGTGCCAGCAGCTCCGGGACAGGGGCTCCACTCACCTATGGCTACACCTTC; CDR3: CASSSGTGAPLTYGYTF
length: 13; V: TRBV5-5; J: TRBJ1-1; D: .; size: .; DNA: TGTGCCAGCAGCTTGATCGGGGGCACTGAAGCTTTCTTT; CDR3: CASSLIGGTEAFF
length: 13; V: TRBV6-6; J: TRBJ1-2; D: .; size: once; DNA: TGTGCCAGCAGTTACTCCCAGGGATATGGCTACACCTTC; CDR3: CASSYSQGYGYTF
length: 12; V: TRBV2; J: TRBJ2-5; D: TRBD1; size: .; DNA: TGTGCCAGCAAAACGGACAGGGAGACCCAGTACTTC; CDR3: CASKTDRETQYF
length: 11; V: TRBV20-1; J: TRBJ2-1; D: .; size: few; DNA: TGCAGTGCCCTCGCGCGCAATGAGCAGTTCTTC; CDR3: CSALARNEQFF
length: 18; V: TRBV2; J: TRBJ2-2; D: TRBD2; size: .; DNA: TGTGCCAGCAGTGAAAGGACTAGCGGGGTTACCTACACCGGGGAGCTGTTTTTT; CDR3: CASSERTSGVTYTGELFF
length: 15; V: TRBV7-9; J: TRBJ1-4; D: TRBD1; size: .; DNA: TGTGCCAGCAGCGTCACAGGGGCGGTTAATGAAAAACTGTTTTTT; CDR3: CASSVTGAVNEKLFF
length: 12; V: TRBV30; J: TRBJ2-2; D: TRBD2; size: .; DNA: TGTGCCTGGGGGAGGGGTCCCGGGGAGCTGTTTTTT; CDR3: CAWGRGPGELFF
length: 16; V: TRBV2; J: TRBJ2-3; D: TRBD2; size: .; DNA: TGTGCCAGCAGCGATGGACTAGCGGGAGGCACAGATACGCAGTATTTT; CDR3: CASSDGLAGGTDTQYF
length: 13; V: TRBV11-2; J: TRBJ1-5; D: .; size: few; DNA: TGTGCCAGCAGCTCCAATAGCAATCAGCCCCAGCATTTT; CDR3: CASSSNSNQPQHF
length: 13; V: TRBV29-1; J: TRBJ2-2; D: .; size: .; DNA: TGCAGCGCCGACGAGGGTCGCACCGGGGAGCTGTTTTTT; CDR3: CSADEGRTGELFF
length: 16; V: TRBV7-2; J: TRBJ1-3; D: TRBD1; size: few; DNA: TGTGCCAGCAGCCTCCGGGACAGGGGTTATAGAAACACCATATATTTT; CDR3: CASSLRDRGYRNTIYF
length: 15; V: TRBV7-9; J: TRBJ2-1; D: .; size: .; DNA: TGTGCCAGCAGCTTATCAGTAGGGGCGAGAAATGAGCAGTTCTTC; CDR3: CASSLSVGARNEQFF
length: 17; V: TRBV7-9; J: TRBJ1-2; D: .; size: .; DNA: TGTGCCAGCAGCCGTAGGGGAGGGGTAGTTCCTAACTATGGCTACACCTTC; CDR3: CASSRRGGVVPNYGYTF
length: 15; V: TRBV6-1; J: TRBJ2-5; D: TRBD2; size: .; DNA: TGTGCCAGCAGGGGGACGAGCGGGGGGCGAGAGACCCAGTACTTC; CDR3: CASRGTSGGRETQYF